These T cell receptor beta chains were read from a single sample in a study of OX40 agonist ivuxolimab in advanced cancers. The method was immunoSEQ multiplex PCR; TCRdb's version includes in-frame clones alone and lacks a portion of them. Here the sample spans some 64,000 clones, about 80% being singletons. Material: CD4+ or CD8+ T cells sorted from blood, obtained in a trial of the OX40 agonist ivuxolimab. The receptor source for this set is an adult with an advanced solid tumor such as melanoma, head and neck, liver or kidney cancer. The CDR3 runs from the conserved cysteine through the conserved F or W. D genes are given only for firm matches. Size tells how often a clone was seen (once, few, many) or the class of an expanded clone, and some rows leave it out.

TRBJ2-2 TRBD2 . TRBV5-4 CASSLMAGGGTGELFF TGTGCCAGCAGCTTGATGGCGGGAGGAGGGACCGGGGAGCTGTTTTTT
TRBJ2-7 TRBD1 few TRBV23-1 CASSQSIHRGKDEQYF TGCGCCAGCAGTCAATCGATCCACAGGGGTAAGGACGAGCAGTACTTC
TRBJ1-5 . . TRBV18 CASSPALLGWQPQHF TGTGCCAGCTCACCAGCGTTGTTGGGGTGGCAGCCCCAGCATTTT
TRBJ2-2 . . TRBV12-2 CASRFRGQEPSTGELFF TGTGCAAGTCGCTTCCGGGGACAGGAACCGTCCACCGGGGAGCTGTTTTTT
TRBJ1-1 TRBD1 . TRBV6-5 CASNRQGAGGTEAFF TGTGCCAGCAATCGCCAGGGGGCGGGAGGGACTGAAGCTTTCTTT
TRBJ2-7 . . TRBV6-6 CASAQTGFSYEQYF TGTGCCAGCGCCCAGACAGGATTTAGTTACGAGCAGTACTTC
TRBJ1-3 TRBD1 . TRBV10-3 CANTQGVGNTIYF TGTGCCAACACCCAGGGGGTTGGAAACACCATATATTTT
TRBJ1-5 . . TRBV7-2 CASSLSGKGNQPQHF TGTGCCAGCAGCTTAAGTGGGAAGGGGAATCAGCCCCAGCATTTT
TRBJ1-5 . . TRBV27 CASSSAWNLPQHF TGTGCCAGCAGTTCAGCCTGGAACTTGCCCCAGCATTTT
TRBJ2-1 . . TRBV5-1 CASSLNDEQFF TGCGCCAGCAGCTTGAACGATGAGCAGTTCTTC
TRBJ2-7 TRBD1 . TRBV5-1 CASSLMPGQIYEQYF TGCGCCAGCAGCTTGATGCCGGGACAGATCTACGAGCAGTACTTC
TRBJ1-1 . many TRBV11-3 CASSFRLENTEAFF TGTGCCAGCAGCTTTCGATTGGAGAACACTGAAGCTTTCTTT
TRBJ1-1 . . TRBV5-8 CASTYNTEAFF TGTGCCAGCACCTATAATACTGAAGCTTTCTTT
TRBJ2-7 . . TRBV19 CASTETDGYEQYF TGTGCCAGTACCGAAACTGATGGTTACGAGCAGTACTTC
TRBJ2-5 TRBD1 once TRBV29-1 CSARPTGAKETQYF TGCAGCGCACGACCAACAGGGGCGAAAGAGACCCAGTACTTC
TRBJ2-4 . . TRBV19 CASSLRTKNIQYF TGTGCCAGTAGTCTTAGGACCAAAAACATTCAGTACTTC
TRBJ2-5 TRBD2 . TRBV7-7 CASSSQNSGGETQYF TGTGCCAGCAGCTCCCAGAACTCGGGGGGGGAGACCCAGTACTTC
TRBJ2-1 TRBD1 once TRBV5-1 CASSGTVNEQFF TGCGCCAGCAGCGGGACAGTTAATGAGCAGTTCTTC
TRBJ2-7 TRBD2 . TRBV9 CASSVVPPGEGNYEQYF TGTGCCAGCAGCGTAGTTCCCCCCGGGGAGGGGAACTACGAGCAGTACTTC
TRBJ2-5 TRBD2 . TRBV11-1 CASSFLDRLAGGQETQYF TGTGCCAGCAGCTTTTTGGACCGACTAGCGGGGGGGCAGGAGACCCAGTACTTC
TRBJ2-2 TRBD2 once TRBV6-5 CASSYSLAANTGELFF TGTGCCAGCAGTTACTCCCTAGCGGCGAACACCGGGGAGCTGTTTTTT
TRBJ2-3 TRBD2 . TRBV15 CATSGGLAASTDTQYF TGTGCCACCAGCGGAGGACTAGCGGCTAGCACAGATACGCAGTATTTT
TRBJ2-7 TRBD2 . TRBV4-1 CASSQLGLAGGRNEQYF TGCGCCAGCAGCCAACTTGGACTAGCGGGAGGGAGGAACGAGCAGTACTTC
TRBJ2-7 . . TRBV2 CASSERRSDSYEQYF TGTGCCAGCAGTGAGAGGCGTTCTGACTCCTACGAGCAGTACTTC
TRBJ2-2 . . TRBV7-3 CASSLRATGELFF TGTGCCAGCAGCTTAAGAGCCACCGGGGAGCTGTTTTTT
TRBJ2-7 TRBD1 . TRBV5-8 CASSRGGQTFIYEQYF TGTGCCAGCAGCCGAGGGGGACAGACATTTATCTACGAGCAGTACTTC
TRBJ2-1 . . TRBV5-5 CASSTLTSYNEQFF TGTGCCAGCAGCACCCTTACTAGCTACAATGAGCAGTTCTTC
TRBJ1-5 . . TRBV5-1 CASSLGVNQPQHF TGCGCCAGCAGCTTGGGGGTCAATCAGCCCCAGCATTTT
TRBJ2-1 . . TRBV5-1 CASTQVSVYNEQFF TGCGCCAGCACCCAAGTTTCCGTCTACAATGAGCAGTTCTTC
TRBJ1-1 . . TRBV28 CASSRPFRLSEAFF TGTGCCAGCAGTCGACCGTTCAGGTTGTCTGAAGCTTTCTTT
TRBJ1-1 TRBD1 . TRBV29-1 CSVGRLDRGTEAFF TGCAGCGTTGGCCGACTAGACAGGGGGACTGAAGCTTTCTTT
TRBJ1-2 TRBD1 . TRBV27 CASSWTGGLGYTF TGTGCCAGCAGTTGGACAGGGGGTCTTGGCTACACCTTC
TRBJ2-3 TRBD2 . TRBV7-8 CASTPTTSGSESTDTQYF TGTGCCAGCACCCCTACCACTAGCGGGAGCGAGAGCACAGATACGCAGTATTTT
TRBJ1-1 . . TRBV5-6 CASSPDPQGLNTEAFF TGTGCCAGCAGCCCCGACCCCCAGGGATTAAACACTGAAGCTTTCTTT
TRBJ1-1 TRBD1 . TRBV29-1 CSVAGTGGGQTEAFF TGCAGCGTTGCAGGGACAGGGGGCGGACAGACTGAAGCTTTCTTT
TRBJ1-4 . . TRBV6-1 CASGTTVVNEKLFF TGTGCCAGCGGAACGACAGTGGTTAATGAAAAACTGTTTTTT
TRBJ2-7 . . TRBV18 CASSPPGGTIYEQYF TGTGCCAGCTCACCCCCGGGCGGAACAATCTACGAGCAGTACTTC
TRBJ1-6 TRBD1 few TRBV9 CASSGQGAYNSPLHF TGTGCCAGCAGCGGACAGGGCGCCTATAATTCACCCCTCCACTTT
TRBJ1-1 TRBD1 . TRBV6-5 CASTLTGGTSEAFF TGTGCCAGCACCCTAACAGGGGGCACTTCTGAAGCTTTCTTT
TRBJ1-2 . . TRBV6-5 CASSPQADVGYAF TGTGCCAGCAGTCCCCAAGCGGATGTAGGCTACGCCTTC
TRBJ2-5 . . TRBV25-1 CASSERGGGARETQYF TGTGCCAGCAGTGAAAGGGGCGGGGGCGCACGGGAGACCCAGTACTTC
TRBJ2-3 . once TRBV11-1 CASSYGPSDTQYF TGTGCCAGCAGTTACGGACCCTCCGATACGCAGTATTTT
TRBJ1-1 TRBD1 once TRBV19 CASSITGGTEAFF TGTGCCAGTAGTATTACAGGGGGCACTGAAGCTTTCTTT
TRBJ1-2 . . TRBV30 CAWTASPGGGYTF TGTGCCTGGACGGCATCCCCCGGGGGCGGCTACACCTTC
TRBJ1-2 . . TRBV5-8 CASSAGGRPYGYTF TGTGCCAGCAGCGCCGGGGGGCGCCCGTATGGCTACACCTTC
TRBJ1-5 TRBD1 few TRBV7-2 CASSGGTAHRNQPQHF TGTGCCAGCAGCGGAGGGACAGCCCATCGCAATCAGCCCCAGCATTTT
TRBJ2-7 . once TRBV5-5 CASSWSGPAYEQYF TGTGCCAGCAGCTGGTCCGGGCCCGCCTACGAGCAGTACTTC
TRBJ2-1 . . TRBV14 CASSQGTGRYNEQFF TGTGCCAGCAGCCAAGGGACGGGGCGTTACAATGAGCAGTTCTTC
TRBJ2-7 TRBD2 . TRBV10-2 CASSPRVSGGTYEQYF TGCGCCAGCAGCCCGCGCGTTAGCGGGGGCACCTACGAGCAGTACTTC
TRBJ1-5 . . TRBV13 CASSLGKGVQPQHF TGTGCCAGCAGCTTAGGTAAAGGGGTGCAGCCCCAGCATTTT
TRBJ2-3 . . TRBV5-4 CASSLAGPTDTQYF TGTGCCAGCAGCTTGGCGGGGCCCACAGATACGCAGTATTTT
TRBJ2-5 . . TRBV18 CASSLRTQETQYF TGTGCCAGCTCACTACGGACCCAAGAGACCCAGTACTTC
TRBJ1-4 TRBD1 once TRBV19 CASSIRGQGREKLFF TGTGCCAGTAGTATAAGGGGACAGGGACGCGAAAAACTGTTTTTT
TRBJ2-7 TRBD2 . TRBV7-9 CASNLGPIRGGEQYF TGTGCCAGCAACCTAGGGCCCATTCGGGGGGGCGAGCAGTACTTC
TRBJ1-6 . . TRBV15 CATSRKGDTAPLHF TGTGCCACCAGTCGTAAGGGGGATACGGCACCCCTCCACTTT
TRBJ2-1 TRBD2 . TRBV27 CASSFSGRLASNNEQFF TGTGCCAGCAGTTTCTCCGGGAGACTAGCGAGCAACAATGAGCAGTTCTTC
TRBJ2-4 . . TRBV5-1 CASSPGGLAKNIQYF TGCGCCAGCAGCCCCGGCGGGCTAGCCAAAAACATTCAGTACTTC
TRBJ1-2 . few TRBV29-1 CSVVELGRNYGYTF TGCAGCGTTGTCGAGTTGGGGCGGAACTATGGCTACACCTTC
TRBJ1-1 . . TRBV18 CASSPKQGGGNTEAFF TGTGCCAGCTCACCGAAACAGGGAGGGGGAAACACTGAAGCTTTCTTT
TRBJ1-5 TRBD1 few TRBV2 CASSGLGQSNQPQHF TGTGCCAGCAGTGGGCTGGGACAGAGCAATCAGCCCCAGCATTTT